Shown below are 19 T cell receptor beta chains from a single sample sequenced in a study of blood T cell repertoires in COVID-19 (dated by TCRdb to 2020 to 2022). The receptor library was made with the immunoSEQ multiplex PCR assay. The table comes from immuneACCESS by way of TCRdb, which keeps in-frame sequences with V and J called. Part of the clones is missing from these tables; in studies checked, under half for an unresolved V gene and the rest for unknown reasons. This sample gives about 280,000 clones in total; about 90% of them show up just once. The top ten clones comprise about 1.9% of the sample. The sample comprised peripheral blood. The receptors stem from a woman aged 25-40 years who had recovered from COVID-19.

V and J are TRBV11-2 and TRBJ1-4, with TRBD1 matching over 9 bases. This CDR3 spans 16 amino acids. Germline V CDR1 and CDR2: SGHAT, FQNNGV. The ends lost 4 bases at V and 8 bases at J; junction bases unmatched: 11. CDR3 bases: TGTGCCAGCAGCTCAGACCCGGGACAGGGTCACGAAAAACTGTTTTTT. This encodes CASSSDPGQGHEKLFF.

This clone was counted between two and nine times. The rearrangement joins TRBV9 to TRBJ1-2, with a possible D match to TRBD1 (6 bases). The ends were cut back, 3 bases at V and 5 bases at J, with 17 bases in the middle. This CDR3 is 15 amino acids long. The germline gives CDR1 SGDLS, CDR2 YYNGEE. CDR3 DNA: TGTGCCAGCAGCGAAAGACAGGTTGGGGGTTATGGCTACACCTTC. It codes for CASSERQVGGYGYTF.

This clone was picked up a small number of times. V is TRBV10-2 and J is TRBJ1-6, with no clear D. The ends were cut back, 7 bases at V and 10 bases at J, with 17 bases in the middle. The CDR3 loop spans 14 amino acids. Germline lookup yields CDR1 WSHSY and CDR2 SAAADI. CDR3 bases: TGCGCCAGCAAAGAGGGAAGGGCTGAATCACCCCTCCACTTT. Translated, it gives CASKEGRAESPLHF.

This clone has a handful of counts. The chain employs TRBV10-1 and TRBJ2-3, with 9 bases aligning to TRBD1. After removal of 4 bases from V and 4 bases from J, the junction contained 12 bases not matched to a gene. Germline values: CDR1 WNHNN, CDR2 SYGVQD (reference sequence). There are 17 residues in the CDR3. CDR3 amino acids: CASSGVKGQGYADTQYF. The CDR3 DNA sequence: TGCGCCAGCAGTGGGGTGAAAGGACAGGGGTACGCAGATACGCAGTATTTT.

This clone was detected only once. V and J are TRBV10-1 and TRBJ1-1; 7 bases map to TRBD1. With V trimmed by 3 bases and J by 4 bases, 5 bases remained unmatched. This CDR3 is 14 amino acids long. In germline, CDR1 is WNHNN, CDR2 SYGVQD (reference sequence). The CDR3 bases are TGCGCCAGCAGTGACGAGGGGGCGAGCACTGAAGCTTTCTTT. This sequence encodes CASSDEGASTEAFF.

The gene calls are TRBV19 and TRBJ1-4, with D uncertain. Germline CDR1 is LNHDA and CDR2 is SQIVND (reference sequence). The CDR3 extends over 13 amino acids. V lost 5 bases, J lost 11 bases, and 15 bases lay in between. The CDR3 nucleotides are TGTGCCAGTAGTCAGAGCGGTGTTTGGAAACTGTTTTTT. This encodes CASSQSGVWKLFF. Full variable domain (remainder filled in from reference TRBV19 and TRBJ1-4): DGGITQSPKYLFRKEGQNVTLSCEQNLNHDAMYWYRQDPGQGLRLIYYSQIVNDFQKGDIAEGYSVSREKKESFPLTVTSAQKNPTAFYLCASSQSGVWKLFFGSGTQLSVL.

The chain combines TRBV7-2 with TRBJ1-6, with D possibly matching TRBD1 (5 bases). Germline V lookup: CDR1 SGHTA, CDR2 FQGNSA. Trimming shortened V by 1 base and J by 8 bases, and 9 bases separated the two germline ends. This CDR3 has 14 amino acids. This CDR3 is CASSLGDSYSPLHF. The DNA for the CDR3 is TGTGCCAGCAGCTTAGGCGACAGTTATTCACCCCTCCACTTT.

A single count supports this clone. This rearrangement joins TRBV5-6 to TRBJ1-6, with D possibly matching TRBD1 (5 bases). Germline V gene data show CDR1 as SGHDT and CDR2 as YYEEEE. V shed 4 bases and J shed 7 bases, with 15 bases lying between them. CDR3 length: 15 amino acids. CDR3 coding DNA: TGTGCCAGCAGCCGGGAGGGGTTGGGGAATTCACCCCTCCACTTT. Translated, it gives CASSREGLGNSPLHF.

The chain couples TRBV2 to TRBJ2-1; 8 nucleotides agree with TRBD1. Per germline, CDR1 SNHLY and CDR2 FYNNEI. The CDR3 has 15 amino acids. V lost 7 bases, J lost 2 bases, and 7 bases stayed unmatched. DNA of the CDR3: TGTGCCAGCAATCCCGCCAGGGGGCCCTACAATGAGCAGTTCTTC. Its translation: CASNPARGPYNEQFF.

CDR3 nucleotides: TGTGCCACCAGCAGTTGGCAGGGGAATGAAAAACTGTTTTTT. It encodes CATSSWQGNEKLFF. This chain joins TRBV15 and TRBJ1-4; maybe TRBD1 (6 bases). This CDR3 is 14 amino acids long. The V end lost 3 bases, the J end lost 5 bases, and 10 bases lay between the germline ends. CDR1 LNHNV and CDR2 YYDKDF come from the germline V gene (reference sequence).

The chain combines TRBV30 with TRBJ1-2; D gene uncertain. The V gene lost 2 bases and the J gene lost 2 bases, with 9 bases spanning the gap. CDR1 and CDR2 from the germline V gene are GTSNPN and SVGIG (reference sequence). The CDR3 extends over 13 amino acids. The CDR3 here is CAWSLEKNYGYTF. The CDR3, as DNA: TGTGCCTGGAGTCTTGAGAAAAACTATGGCTACACCTTC.

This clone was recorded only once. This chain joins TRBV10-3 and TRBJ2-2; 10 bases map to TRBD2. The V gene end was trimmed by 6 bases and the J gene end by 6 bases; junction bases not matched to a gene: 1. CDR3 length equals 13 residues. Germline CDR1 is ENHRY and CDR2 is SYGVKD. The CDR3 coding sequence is TGTGCCATCAGGAGCGGGGGGGCCGGGGAGCTGTTTTTT. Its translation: CAIRSGGAGELFF.

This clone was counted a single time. CDR3 amino acids: CATQNRRNEQFF. Written as DNA, the CDR3 is TGTGCCACACAAAACAGGCGCAATGAGCAGTTCTTC. The genes are TRBV3-1 (or the pseudogene TRBV3-2) and TRBJ2-1, with D possibly matching TRBD1 (5 bases). This CDR3 region has 12 residues. V shed 10 bases and J shed 6 bases, with 13 bases lying between them. CDR1 is LGHDT and CDR2 is YNNKEL in the germline V gene (reference sequence).

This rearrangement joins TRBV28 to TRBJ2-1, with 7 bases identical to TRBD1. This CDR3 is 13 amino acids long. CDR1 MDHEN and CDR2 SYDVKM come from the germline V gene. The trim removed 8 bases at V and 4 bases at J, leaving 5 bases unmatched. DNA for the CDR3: TGTGCCAGCGAGACAGGGTCGTACAATGAGCAGTTCTTC. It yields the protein CASETGSYNEQFF.

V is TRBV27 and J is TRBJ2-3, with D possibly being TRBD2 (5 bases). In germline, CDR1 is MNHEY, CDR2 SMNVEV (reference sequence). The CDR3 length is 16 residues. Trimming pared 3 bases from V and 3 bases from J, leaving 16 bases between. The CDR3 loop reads CASSFRGERRTDTQYF. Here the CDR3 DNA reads TGTGCCAGCAGTTTCCGTGGGGAGCGCCGAACAGATACGCAGTATTTT.

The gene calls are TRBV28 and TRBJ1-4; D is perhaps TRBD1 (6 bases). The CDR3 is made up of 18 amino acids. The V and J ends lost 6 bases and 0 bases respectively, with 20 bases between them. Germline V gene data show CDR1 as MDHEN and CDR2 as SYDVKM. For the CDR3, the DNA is TGTGCCAGCAGATCGGTGAAAACAGGGCGTGCAACTAATGAAAAACTGTTTTTT. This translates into CASRSVKTGRATNEKLFF.

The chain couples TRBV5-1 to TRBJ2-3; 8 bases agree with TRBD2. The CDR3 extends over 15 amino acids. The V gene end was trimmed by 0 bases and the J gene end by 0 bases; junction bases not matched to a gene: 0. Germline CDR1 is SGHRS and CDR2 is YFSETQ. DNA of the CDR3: TGCGCCAGCAGCTTGGGCGGGAGGAGCACAGATACGCAGTATTTT. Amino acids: CASSLGGRSTDTQYF.

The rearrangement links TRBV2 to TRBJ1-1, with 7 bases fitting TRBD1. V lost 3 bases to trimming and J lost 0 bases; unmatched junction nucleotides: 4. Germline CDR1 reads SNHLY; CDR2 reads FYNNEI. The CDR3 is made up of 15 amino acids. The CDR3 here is CASSDRGQMNTEAFF. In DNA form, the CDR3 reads TGTGCCAGCAGTGACAGGGGACAGATGAACACTGAAGCTTTCTTT.

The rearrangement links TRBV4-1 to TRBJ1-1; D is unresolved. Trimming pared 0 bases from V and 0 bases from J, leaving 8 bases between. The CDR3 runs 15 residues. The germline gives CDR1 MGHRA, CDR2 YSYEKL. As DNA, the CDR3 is TGCGCCAGCAGCCAAGATACAAGAATGAACACTGAAGCTTTCTTT. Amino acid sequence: CASSQDTRMNTEAFF.